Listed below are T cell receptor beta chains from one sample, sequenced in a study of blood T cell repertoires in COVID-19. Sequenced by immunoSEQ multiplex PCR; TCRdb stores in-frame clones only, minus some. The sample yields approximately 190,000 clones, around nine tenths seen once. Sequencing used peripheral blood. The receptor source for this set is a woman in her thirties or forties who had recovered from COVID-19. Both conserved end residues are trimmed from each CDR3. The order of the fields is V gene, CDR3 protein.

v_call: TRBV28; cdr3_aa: ASGLATYEQY
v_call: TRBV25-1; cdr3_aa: ASRSRDSAYEQY
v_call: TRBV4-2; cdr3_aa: ASSPGGGYT
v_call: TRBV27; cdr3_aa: ASSLAGGPTDTQY
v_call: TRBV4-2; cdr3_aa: ASSQDRDPGLNYGYT
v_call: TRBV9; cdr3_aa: ASSVDRGPTETQY
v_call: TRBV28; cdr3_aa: ASSLTQTGLDEQF
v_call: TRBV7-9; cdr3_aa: ASTTGEYYGYT
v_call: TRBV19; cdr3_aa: ASAGDRGRDEQF
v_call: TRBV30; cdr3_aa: AWRPGLAGVDEQF
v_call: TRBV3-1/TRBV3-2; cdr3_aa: ASSQDTVQPQH
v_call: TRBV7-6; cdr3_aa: ASSRSGTGPYEQY
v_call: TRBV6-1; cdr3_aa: ASSEAEPGREAYEQY
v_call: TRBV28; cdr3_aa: ASRSEQTQY
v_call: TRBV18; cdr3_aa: ASSPPSSTEQF
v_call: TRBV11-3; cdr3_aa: ASSLRQGKYTQY
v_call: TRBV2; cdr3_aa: ASSEHLAETYEQY
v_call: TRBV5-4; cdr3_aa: ASSYRRTLNEQF
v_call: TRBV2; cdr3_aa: ASNSETSGRFGEETQY
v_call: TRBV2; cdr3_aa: ASNTLGNQPQH
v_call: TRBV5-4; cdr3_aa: ASSLGAGVAKNIQY
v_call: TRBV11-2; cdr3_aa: ASSPGRGRSSYNEQF
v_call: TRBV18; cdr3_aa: ASSPSWTGDYEQY
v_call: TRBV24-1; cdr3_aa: ATSDYAGSGANVLT
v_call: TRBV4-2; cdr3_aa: ASSQEYGGGGTDTQY
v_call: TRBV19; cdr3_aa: ASSIGSLASGEQF
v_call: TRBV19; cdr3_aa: ASSISGAGGTEAF
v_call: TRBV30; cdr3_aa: AWSVLSVGAEQF
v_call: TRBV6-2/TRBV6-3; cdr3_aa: ASSNHRTSGFYEQY
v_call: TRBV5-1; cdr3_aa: ASSLERTSSETQY
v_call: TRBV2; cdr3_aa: ASSDRQDYGYT
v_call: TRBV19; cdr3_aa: ASSLIQGVGQPQH
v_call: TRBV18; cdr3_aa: ASSSRVETGELF
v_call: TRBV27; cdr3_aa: ATRTGTGPYEQY
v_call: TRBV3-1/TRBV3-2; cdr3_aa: ASSQDGGRSEAF
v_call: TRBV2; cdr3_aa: ASTPDRHTDTQY
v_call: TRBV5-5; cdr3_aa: ASSLTGGPIEQF
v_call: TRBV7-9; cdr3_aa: ASSLGLATYNEQF
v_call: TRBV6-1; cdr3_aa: ASSEGAGTGRDEQF
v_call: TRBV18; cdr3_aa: ASSPPGHNEQF
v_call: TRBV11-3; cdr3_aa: ASSTSRAGGYNEQF
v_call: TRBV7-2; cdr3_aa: ASSLGGSGNTIY
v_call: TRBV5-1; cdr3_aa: ASSPQTGTNYGYT
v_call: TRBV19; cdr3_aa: ASSTGGGFYNEQF
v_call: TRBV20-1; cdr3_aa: SASPSGRAGVEQY
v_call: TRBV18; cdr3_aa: ASSPEQGSNSPLH
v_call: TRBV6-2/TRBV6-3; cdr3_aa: ASSYERLANYGYT
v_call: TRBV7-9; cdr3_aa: ASSPRGTSGREETQY